These 8 T cell receptor beta chains came from one sample sequenced in a study of T-cell reconstitution after alpha-beta-depleted transplantation in children. Preparation of the TCRbeta library involved a method that used unique molecular identifiers. TCRdb re-called the PCR reads through MiXCR, storing one row per CDR3 protein. This sample has more than 200,000 distinct CDR3 sequences, with 9.7% found just once. Sequences were derived from PBMCs from the stem cell graft donor, sampled from the stem cell graft. These receptors all come from a human donor who donated a stem cell graft to a child with SCID.

This chain uses TRBV6-2 or TRBV6-3 with TRBJ2-5; D is unclear. Trimming pared 2 bases from V and 4 bases from J, leaving 5 bases between. Germline V gives CDR1 MNHEY, CDR2 SVGEGT. CDR3 length equals 12 residues. The CDR3 protein is CASSYRPETQYF. In DNA form, the CDR3 reads TGTGCCAGCAGTTACCGGCCAGAGACCCAGTACTTC.

In its sample, this clonotype was seen many times. V is TRBV4-1 and J is TRBJ2-3, with 9 bases that match TRBD1. Germline CDR1 and CDR2: MGHRA and YSYEKL. V dropped 5 bases and J dropped 3; count of bases not matched to a gene: 12. CDR3 length equals 17 residues. This CDR3 is CASSYLLTGGMTDTQYF. DNA of the CDR3: TGCGCCAGCAGCTATCTGCTGACAGGGGGTATGACAGATACGCAGTATTTT.

The sample holds many counts of this clonotype. The rearrangement uses TRBV5-1 and TRBJ1-1, with 9 bases lining up with TRBD1. V shed 4 bases, J shed 3 bases, and the junction held 1 base outside the gene matches. This CDR3 has 13 residues. Germline loops: CDR1 SGHRS, CDR2 YFSETQ. In DNA, the CDR3 is TGCGCCAGCAGCCGGGACAGGGACACTGAAGCTTTCTTT. It translates to CASSRDRDTEAFF.

The sample holds many counts of this clonotype. V and J are TRBV4-1 and TRBJ2-6, with TRBD1 matching 8 bases. The J segment lost 0 bases and the V segment lost 5 bases, leaving 6 bases of the junction unmatched. This CDR3 has 17 residues. Looked up from germline, CDR1 is MGHRA and CDR2 is YSYEKL. This CDR3 reads CASSMTGARSGANVLTF. CDR3 nucleotides: TGCGCCAGCAGCATGACAGGGGCCCGCTCTGGGGCCAACGTCCTGACTTTC.

This clonotype was seen ten or more times. The chain has TRBV3-1 and TRBJ2-7, with D uncertain. Germline V lookup: CDR1 LGHDT, CDR2 YNNKEL (reference sequence). V lost 2 bases and J lost 1, with 3 bases in between. The CDR3 runs to 12 residues. Here the CDR3 DNA reads TGTGCCAGCAGCCAATCATCCTACGAGCAGTACTTC. This codes for CASSQSSYEQYF.

This clonotype was seen at least ten times. The chain links TRBV5-1 to TRBJ1-5, with D unclear. Looked up from germline, CDR1 is SGHRS and CDR2 is YFSETQ. The CDR3 totals 14 residues. The V end was cut by 0 bases, the J end by 1 base, with 5 bases between. The CDR3 sequence: CASSLGESNQPQHF. In nucleotides, the CDR3 is TGCGCCAGCAGCTTGGGAGAGAGCAATCAGCCCCAGCATTTT.

This clonotype appeared many times. The V and J genes are TRBV5-6 and TRBJ2-7; D remains ambiguous. From germline, CDR1 is SGHDT and CDR2 YYEEEE. V lost 2 bases to trimming and J lost 7 bases, with 10 bases between them. This CDR3 is built from 12 residues. CDR3: CASSFTPSEQYF. CDR3 nucleotide sequence: TGTGCCAGCAGCTTTACCCCTTCGGAGCAGTACTTC.

This clonotype was counted ten times or more. The CDR3 protein is CASSWGTGEAGELFF. The DNA of the CDR3 is TGTGCCAGCAGTTGGGGGACAGGGGAGGCCGGGGAGCTGTTTTTT. The V and J genes are TRBV12-3 or TRBV12-4 and TRBJ2-2; 10 nucleotides align to TRBD1. The CDR3 consists of 15 residues. V lost 4 bases, J lost 6 bases, and 5 bases stayed unmatched.